The 3 T cell receptor beta chains given below trace back to one sample, sequenced in a study of shared clonotypes between healthy human individuals. Profiling relied on immunoSEQ multiplex PCR, and the TCRdb table lists in-frame clones only, not all of them. The sample carries 550,000 to 800,000 clones, less than 85% recorded once. Sequencing input: memory CD4+ T cells sorted from blood. Specified subset: CD45RA-negative fraction. Receptor source: a woman in her 30s in good health.

This chain connects TRBV7-6 to TRBJ2-7, with unresolved D. Trimming took 0 bases from V and 3 from J, leaving 6 bases between them. CDR3 length: 13 amino acids. Germline CDR1 reads SGHVS; CDR2 reads FNYEAQ. The CDR3 here is CASSLAWNYEQYF. Here the CDR3 DNA reads TGTGCCAGCAGCTTAGCGTGGAACTACGAGCAGTACTTC.

The rearrangement uses TRBV6-6 and TRBJ2-7; no definite D call. The CDR3 has 15 residues. The V end was cut by 6 bases, the J end by 2 bases, with 17 bases between. Per the germline V gene, CDR1 is MNHNY and CDR2 is SVGAGI (reference sequence). CDR3 residues: CASRPDTSSTYEQYF. CDR3 nucleotides: TGTGCCAGCAGGCCCGACACGTCCTCCACCTACGAGCAGTACTTC.

The V and J genes are TRBV2 and TRBJ2-2, with 13 nucleotides matching TRBD2. The trim removed 3 bases at V and 4 bases at J, leaving 2 bases unmatched. Germline V gene lookup returns CDR1 SNHLY and CDR2 FYNNEI. The CDR3 runs to 16 residues. DNA for the CDR3: TGTGCCAGCAGTGAGGGGACTAGCGGGATCACCGGGGAGCTGTTTTTT. Amino acid sequence: CASSEGTSGITGELFF.